Given below is one T cell receptor (beta chain) in context. Its specificity is not known. Trimming removed 0 bases from V and 8 bases from J, with 8 bases in between. The CDR3 spans 14 residues. Germline CDR1 is LGHNA and CDR2 is YNFKEQ. These data are taken from a study of human thymus T cells. This table comes from immunoSEQ multiplex PCR, and its TCRdb copy is limited to in-frame clones, with some not included. The sample carries tens of thousands of clones, 85% to 95% recorded once. Study-wide points: Repertoires from thymus and blood appeared to show biased V and J gene usage.

The donors were infants in Finland with congenital heart defects, otherwise immunologically healthy. All available leukocytes, rather than a set cell count, yielded the blood DNA. The chain carries TRBV4-2 and TRBJ1-6; D uncertain. What was sequenced was blood. The clonotype was recovered from a boy under two years old with a congenital heart defect but otherwise immunologically healthy. CDR3 loop: CASSQEIHDSPLHF. DNA for the CDR3: TGTGCCAGCAGCCAAGAAATTCACGATTCACCCCTCCACTTT.